These T cell receptor beta chains were read from a single sample in a study of T cells in Graves' hyperthyroidism and ophthalmopathy. MiXCR, applied by TCRdb to the multiplex PCR reads, yields one record per CDR3 protein. The sample yields around 290,000 distinct CDR3 sequences, roughly an eighth seen once. The sample taken for sequencing was blood. The receptors shown here come from a woman aged 40 to 50 with Graves' hyperthyroidism. Both conserved end residues are part of each CDR3. D genes are given only for firm matches. For some rows the clone size is stated as once, few or many, or as a class when expanded; others skip it.

v_call	d_call	clone_size	j_call	cdr3_length	cdr3_nt	cdr3_aa
TRBV6-1	TRBD2	many	TRBJ2-5	15	TGTGCCAGCAGTGAAGCCAGGACTAGCCAAGAGACCCAGTACTTC	CASSEARTSQETQYF
TRBV4-2	TRBD2	few	TRBJ2-7	16	TGTGCCAGCAGCGAAGTTGGTTGGACTAGAGAAGGCGAGCAGTACTTC	CASSEVGWTREGEQYF
TRBV9	NA	NA	TRBJ2-1	15	TGTGCCAGCAGCGTAGGAGCGCGGACCTACAGTGAGCAGTTCTTC	CASSVGARTYSEQFF
TRBV13	TRBD1	many	TRBJ1-1	13	TGTGCCAGCTTGGGACAGATGAACACTGAAGCTTTCTTT	CASLGQMNTEAFF
TRBV28	NA	many	TRBJ1-1	15	TGTGCCAGCAGTTCTGGCCCACAGGGTAATAATGAAGCTTTCTTT	CASSSGPQGNNEAFF
TRBV20-1	NA	many	TRBJ2-1	16	TGCAGTGCTAGAGTGGGTGGGGGAGTCCCCTACAATGAGCAGTTCTTC	CSARVGGGVPYNEQFF
TRBV20-1	TRBD1	many	TRBJ2-7	15	TGCAGTGCTTTTACCCCGGGACAGGGGGCGGGCGAGCAGTACTTC	CSAFTPGQGAGEQYF
TRBV11-2	TRBD2	NA	TRBJ2-1	19	TGTGCCAGCAGCCTCCAGGGGACTAGCGGGAGGGCCCCCTACAATGAGCAGTTCTTC	CASSLQGTSGRAPYNEQFF
TRBV9	TRBD1	NA	TRBJ2-1	15	TGTGCCAGCAGCGTTGGGACAGCCTCCTACAATGAGCAGTTCTTC	CASSVGTASYNEQFF
TRBV20-1	NA	many	TRBJ2-7	13	TGCAGTGCTAGAGCGGGAGACGGGGTCGAGCAGTACTTC	CSARAGDGVEQYF
TRBV5-6	TRBD1	few	TRBJ2-1	16	TGTGCCAGCAGCCAAGGACAGGGCGAAAACTACAATGAGCAGTTCTTC	CASSQGQGENYNEQFF
TRBV6-1	TRBD2	many	TRBJ2-7	16	TGTGCCAGCAGTTCATGGGGGACTAGCGGGAGCTACGAGCAGTACTTC	CASSSWGTSGSYEQYF
TRBV9	NA	few	TRBJ2-1	17	TGTGCCAGCAGCGCCTACGGAATACAGGGATGGAGTAATGAGCAGTTCTTC	CASSAYGIQGWSNEQFF
TRBV5-1	TRBD1	many	TRBJ1-3	16	TGCGCCAGCAGCCCTCGGACAGGGCACTCTGGAAACACCATATATTTT	CASSPRTGHSGNTIYF
TRBV19	NA	many	TRBJ1-5	15	TGTGCCAGTAGTCCAACAGGTATGGGCAATCAGCCCCAGCATTTT	CASSPTGMGNQPQHF
TRBV25-1	TRBD1	many	TRBJ1-1	16	TGTGCCAGCAGTGAATCTCAGGGGGGAGTGAACACTGAAGCTTTCTTT	CASSESQGGVNTEAFF
TRBV20-1	NA	many	TRBJ2-7	11	TGCAGTGGGTCTGGTGGGTACGAGCAGTACTTC	CSGSGGYEQYF
TRBV7-9	NA	NA	TRBJ2-6	13	TGTGCCAGCAGCTTAATTGGGGCCAACGTCCTGACTTTC	CASSLIGANVLTF
TRBV3-1	NA	many	TRBJ2-1	13	TGTGCCCCCCCCCGAGGGGGTTACAATGAGCAGTTCTTC	CAPPRGGYNEQFF
TRBV28	TRBD1	NA	TRBJ1-2	13	TGTGCCAGCAGTTGGGGACAGGCCTATGGCTACACCTTC	CASSWGQAYGYTF
TRBV20-1	NA	many	TRBJ2-3	12	TGCAGTGCTAGCCCAAGCACAGATACGCAGTATTTT	CSASPSTDTQYF
TRBV15	NA	many	TRBJ2-1	12	TGTGCCACCAGCAGAGAGGGGATTGAGCAGTTCTTC	CATSREGIEQFF
TRBV5-8	TRBD1	NA	TRBJ2-4	16	TGTGCCAGCAGCGGGGACAGCCAGACGGCCAAAAACATTCAGTACTTC	CASSGDSQTAKNIQYF
TRBV18	NA	few	TRBJ2-1	15	TGTGCCAGCTCACCGGGCAGGGGCCAATGGCATGAGCAGTTCTTC	CASSPGRGQWHEQFF
TRBV5-1	TRBD2	NA	TRBJ2-1	15	TGCGCCAGCAGCTCGACTAGCGGGAGTTTTGGTGAGCAGTTCTTC	CASSSTSGSFGEQFF
TRBV18	NA	many	TRBJ2-3	12	TGTGCCAGCTCACCAGAAGGGGGGACGCAGTATTTT	CASSPEGGTQYF
TRBV19	NA	many	TRBJ2-5	13	TGTGCCAGTAGTATTTCGTTCCAGAAGACCCAGTACTTC	CASSISFQKTQYF
TRBV30	NA	many	TRBJ2-7	11	TGTGCTTGGGAGGTCGGATACGAGCAGTACTTC	CAWEVGYEQYF
TRBV6-2/TRBV6-3	NA	NA	TRBJ2-2	15	TGTGCCAGCAGTGGCCGGCGAACGAACACCGGGGAGCTGTACTTC	CASSGRRTNTGELYF
TRBV12-5	TRBD1	many	TRBJ2-3	15	TGTGCTAGTGGCACGACAGGGGGTGGAACAGATACGCAGTATTTT	CASGTTGGGTDTQYF
TRBV3-1	NA	NA	TRBJ1-2	11	TGTGCCAGCAGCCATGGGGTTTTCTACACCTTC	CASSHGVFYTF
TRBV20-1	TRBD1	few	TRBJ1-6	15	TGCAGTGCTCCGACCGGGACAGGGAGGAATTCACCCCTCCACTTT	CSAPTGTGRNSPLHF
TRBV7-9	NA	NA	TRBJ2-1	16	TGTGCCAGCAGCTTAATAGCGGAGGGGAACTACAATGAGCAGTTCTTC	CASSLIAEGNYNEQFF
TRBV6-2/TRBV6-3	TRBD2	many	TRBJ2-7	14	TGTGCCAGCACCAATAGCGGGAGTCAGCACGAGCAGTACTTC	CASTNSGSQHEQYF
TRBV3-1	NA	many	TRBJ2-3	15	TGTGCCAGCAGCCCCTGGACTGCAGACACAGATACGCAGTATTTT	CASSPWTADTDTQYF
TRBV4-1	NA	NA	TRBJ1-1	14	TGCGCCAGCAGCCAAGGTGGTGTGAACACTGGAGCTTTCTTT	CASSQGGVNTGAFF
TRBV7-2	TRBD1	few	TRBJ2-6	17	TGTGCCAGCAGCTTACAAGGGACAGGGACCGGGGCCAACGTCCTGACTTTC	CASSLQGTGTGANVLTF
TRBV11-2	NA	many	TRBJ2-1	14	TGTGCCAGCAGCTTAAGTGTGTTCTCAAATGAGCAGTTCTTC	CASSLSVFSNEQFF
TRBV10-2	NA	many	TRBJ2-7	13	TGCGCCAGCGGGTTGGCAGGGACCTACGAGCAGTACTTC	CASGLAGTYEQYF
TRBV2	NA	many	TRBJ1-1	13	TGTGCCGGCCAGGGAGGAGGGCACACTGAAGCTTTCTTT	CAGQGGGHTEAFF
TRBV20-1	NA	NA	TRBJ1-3	16	TGCAGTGCTAGTCGGGAGATTTCAACCTCTGGAAACACCATATATTTT	CSASREISTSGNTIYF
TRBV12-3/TRBV12-4	NA	many	TRBJ1-6	14	TGTGCCAGCAGTTTACAGGGCCTCCGGTCACCCCTCCACTTT	CASSLQGLRSPLHF
TRBV5-1	TRBD1	NA	TRBJ2-5	13	TGCGCCAGTGGACAGGGATCACAAGAGACCCAGTACTTC	CASGQGSQETQYF
TRBV30	TRBD2	NA	TRBJ2-5	15	TGTGCCTGGAGTGTACCGGGACTAGCTAAAGAGACCCAGTACTTC	CAWSVPGLAKETQYF
TRBV7-9	NA	many	TRBJ1-6	14	TGTGCCAGCAGCTCAGACAACCGCAATTCACCCCTCCACTTT	CASSSDNRNSPLHF
TRBV20-1	NA	many	TRBJ1-1	13	TGCAGTGCTAGAGTAAACAGGGCGACTGAAGCTTTCTTT	CSARVNRATEAFF
TRBV29-1	NA	many	TRBJ1-2	13	TGCAGCGTGACCCGGGACGCTAACTATGGCTACACCTTC	CSVTRDANYGYTF
TRBV11-3	NA	many	TRBJ2-1	14	TGTGCCAGCAGCCCCGAAGACAGTTACAATGAGCAGTTCTTC	CASSPEDSYNEQFF
TRBV7-2	NA	many	TRBJ1-1	14	TGTGCCAGCAGCTCCCTAGGGGGTTGGACTGAAGCTTTCTTT	CASSSLGGWTEAFF
TRBV29-1	TRBD1	many	TRBJ2-7	12	TGCAGCGTTTCGCCAGGGGGTGACGAGCAGTACTTC	CSVSPGGDEQYF
TRBV7-9	NA	many	TRBJ2-1	16	TGTGCCAGCAGCAGACAACAAGGGTGGACCTACAATGAGCAGTTCTTC	CASSRQQGWTYNEQFF
TRBV20-1	NA	NA	TRBJ2-3	14	TGCAGTGCTAGAGGGGGGGACCTCCTCGGAACGCAGTATTTT	CSARGGDLLGTQYF
TRBV7-9	NA	many	TRBJ2-1	14	TGTGCCAGCAGCCAAATTACAGGGATCAATGAGCAGTTCTTC	CASSQITGINEQFF
TRBV28	NA	many	TRBJ1-3	14	TGTGCCAGCAGTTCCGACCACTCTGGAAACACCATATATTTT	CASSSDHSGNTIYF
TRBV19	TRBD2	many	TRBJ2-3	15	TGTGCCAGTAGCAGACTAGCGGGAGTTGTGGATACGCAGTATTTT	CASSRLAGVVDTQYF
TRBV6-1	NA	many	TRBJ1-2	12	TGTGCCAGCAGTTCCGGATCTGCAGGCTACACCTTC	CASSSGSAGYTF
TRBV7-2	TRBD1	NA	TRBJ1-5	17	TGTGCCAGCAGCTTAGCGAGGACAGGGGAAGGCAATCAGCCCCAGCATTTT	CASSLARTGEGNQPQHF